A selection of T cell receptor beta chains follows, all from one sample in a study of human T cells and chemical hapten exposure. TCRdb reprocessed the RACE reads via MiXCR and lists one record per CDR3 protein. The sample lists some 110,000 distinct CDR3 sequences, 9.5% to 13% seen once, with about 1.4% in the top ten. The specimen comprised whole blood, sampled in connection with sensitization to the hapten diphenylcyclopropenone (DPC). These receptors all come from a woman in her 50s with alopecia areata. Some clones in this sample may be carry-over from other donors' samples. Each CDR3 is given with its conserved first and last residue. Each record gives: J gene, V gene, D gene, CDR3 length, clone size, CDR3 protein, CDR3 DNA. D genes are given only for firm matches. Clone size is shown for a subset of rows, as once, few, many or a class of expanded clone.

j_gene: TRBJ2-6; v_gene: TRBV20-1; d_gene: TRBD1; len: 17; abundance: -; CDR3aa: CSAIPGTEVSGANVLTF; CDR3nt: TGCAGTGCTATCCCCGGGACAGAAGTCTCTGGGGCCAACGTCCTGACTTTC
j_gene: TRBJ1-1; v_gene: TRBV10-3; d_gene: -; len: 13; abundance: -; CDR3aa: CAISRSGDTEAFF; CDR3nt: TGTGCCATCAGCAGATCAGGGGACACTGAAGCTTTCTTT
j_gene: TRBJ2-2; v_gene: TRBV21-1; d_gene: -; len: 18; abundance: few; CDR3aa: CASSTRRGKVEMTGELFF; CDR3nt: TGTGCCAGCAGCACCCGACGGGGCAAAGTAGAGATGACCGGGGAGCTGTTTTTT
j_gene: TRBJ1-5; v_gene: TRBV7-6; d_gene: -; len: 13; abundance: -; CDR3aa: CASSPSSNQPQHF; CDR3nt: TGTGCCAGCAGCCCATCAAGCAATCAGCCCCAGCATTTT
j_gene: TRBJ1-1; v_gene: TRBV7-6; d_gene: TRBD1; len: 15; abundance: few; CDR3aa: CASRPQTGAGTEAFF; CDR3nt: TGTGCCAGCAGACCCCAAACAGGGGCGGGAACTGAAGCTTTCTTT
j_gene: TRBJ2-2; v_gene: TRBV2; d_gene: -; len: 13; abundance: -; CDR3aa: CASSFQGTGELFF; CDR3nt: TGTGCCAGCAGTTTCCAGGGTACCGGGGAGCTGTTTTTT
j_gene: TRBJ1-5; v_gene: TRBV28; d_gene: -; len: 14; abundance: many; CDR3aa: CASRRSYSNQPQHF; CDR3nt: TGTGCCAGCAGACGATCCTATAGCAATCAGCCCCAGCATTTT
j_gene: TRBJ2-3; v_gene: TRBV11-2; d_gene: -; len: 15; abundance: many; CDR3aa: CASSLGPGLTDTQYF; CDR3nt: TGTGCCAGCAGCTTAGGGCCGGGACTGACAGATACGCAGTATTTT
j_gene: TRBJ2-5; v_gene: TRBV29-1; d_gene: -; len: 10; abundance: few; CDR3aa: CSVASETQYF; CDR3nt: TGCAGCGTTGCATCGGAGACCCAGTACTTC
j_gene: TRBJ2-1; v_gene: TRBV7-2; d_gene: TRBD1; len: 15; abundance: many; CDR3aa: CASSLIQGEYNEQFF; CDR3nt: TGTGCCAGCAGCTTAATACAGGGGGAATACAATGAGCAGTTCTTC
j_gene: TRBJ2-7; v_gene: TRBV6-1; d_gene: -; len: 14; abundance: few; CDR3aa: CASSEAMGYYEQYF; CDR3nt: TGTGCCAGCAGTGAAGCTATGGGTTACTACGAGCAGTACTTC
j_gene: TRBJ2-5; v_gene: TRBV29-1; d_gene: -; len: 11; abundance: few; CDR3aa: CSVGGSETQYF; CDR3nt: TGCAGCGTTGGAGGCAGCGAGACCCAGTACTTC
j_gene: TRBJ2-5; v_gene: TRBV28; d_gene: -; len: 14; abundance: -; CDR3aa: CASSGGAMRETQYF; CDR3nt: TGTGCCAGCAGTGGAGGCGCTATGAGAGAGACCCAGTACTTC
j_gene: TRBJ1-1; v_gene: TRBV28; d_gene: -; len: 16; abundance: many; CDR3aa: CASSFADGYMNTEAFF; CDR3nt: TGTGCCAGCAGCTTCGCGGACGGTTACATGAACACTGAAGCTTTCTTT
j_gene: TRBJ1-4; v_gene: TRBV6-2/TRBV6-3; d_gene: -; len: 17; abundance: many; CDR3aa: CASSYPKNRVGGGKLFF; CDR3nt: TGTGCCAGCAGTTACCCGAAGAACAGGGTTGGAGGTGGAAAACTGTTTTTT
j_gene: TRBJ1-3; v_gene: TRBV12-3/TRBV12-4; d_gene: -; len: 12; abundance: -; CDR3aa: CASSRRDKTIYF; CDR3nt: TGTGCCAGCAGTCGAAGGGATAAGACCATATATTTT
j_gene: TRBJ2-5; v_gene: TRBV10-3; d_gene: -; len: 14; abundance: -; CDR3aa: CAISDPTRAQTQYF; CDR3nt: TGTGCCATCAGTGACCCGACCAGGGCGCAGACCCAGTACTTC
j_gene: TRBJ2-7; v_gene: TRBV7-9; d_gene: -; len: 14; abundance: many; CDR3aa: CASSGRGIAYEQYF; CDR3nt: TGTGCCAGCAGCGGACGGGGGATCGCCTACGAGCAGTACTTC
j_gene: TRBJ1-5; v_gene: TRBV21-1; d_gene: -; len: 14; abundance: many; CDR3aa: CASSKTGGGQPQHF; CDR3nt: TGTGCCAGCAGCAAAACAGGGGGCGGGCAGCCCCAGCATTTT
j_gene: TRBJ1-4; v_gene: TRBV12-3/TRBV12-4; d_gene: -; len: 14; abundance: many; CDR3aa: CASSGPGHREKLFF; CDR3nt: TGTGCCAGCAGTGGCCCGGGGCACCGTGAAAAACTGTTTTTT
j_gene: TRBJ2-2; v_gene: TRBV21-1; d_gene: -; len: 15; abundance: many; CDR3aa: CASSTSQEFTGELFF; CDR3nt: TGTGCCAGCAGCACCTCACAGGAGTTCACCGGGGAGCTGTTTTTT
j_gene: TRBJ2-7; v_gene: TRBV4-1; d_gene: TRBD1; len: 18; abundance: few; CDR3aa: CASSQELGHGTGFYEQYF; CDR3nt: TGCGCCAGCAGCCAAGAACTAGGTCATGGGACAGGGTTCTACGAGCAGTACTTC
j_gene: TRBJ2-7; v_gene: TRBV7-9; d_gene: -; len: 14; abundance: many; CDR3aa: CASSTTDRTYEQYF; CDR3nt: TGTGCCAGCAGTACGACAGATCGGACGTACGAGCAGTACTTC
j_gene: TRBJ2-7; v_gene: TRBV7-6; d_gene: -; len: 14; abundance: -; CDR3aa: CASSLAGSAYEQYF; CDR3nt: TGTGCCAGCAGCTTAGCCGGCTCCGCCTACGAGCAGTACTTC
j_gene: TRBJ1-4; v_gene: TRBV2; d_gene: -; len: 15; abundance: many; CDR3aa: CASSASGTRDEKLFF; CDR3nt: TGTGCCAGCAGTGCATCCGGGACAAGAGATGAAAAACTGTTTTTT
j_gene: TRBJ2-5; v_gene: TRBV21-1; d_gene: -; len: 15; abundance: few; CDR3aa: CASSWDRTYQETQYF; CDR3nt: TGTGCCAGCAGCTGGGACAGGACATACCAAGAGACCCAGTACTTC
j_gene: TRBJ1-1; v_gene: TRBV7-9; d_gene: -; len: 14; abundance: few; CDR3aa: CASSLGNRATEAFF; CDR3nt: TGTGCCAGCAGCTTGGGGAATAGGGCCACTGAAGCTTTCTTT
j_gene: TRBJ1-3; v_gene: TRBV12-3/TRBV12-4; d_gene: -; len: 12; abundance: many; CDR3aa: CASYSDGNTIYF; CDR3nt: TGTGCCAGCTACAGTGACGGAAACACCATATATTTT
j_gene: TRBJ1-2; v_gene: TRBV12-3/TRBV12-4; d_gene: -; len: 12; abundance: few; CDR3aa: CASSLDSIRYTF; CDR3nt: TGTGCCAGCAGTCTTGACAGTATCCGCTACACCTTC
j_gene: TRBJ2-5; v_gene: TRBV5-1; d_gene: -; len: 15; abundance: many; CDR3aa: CASTIPGTTQETQYF; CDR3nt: TGCGCCAGCACAATTCCCGGGACCACACAAGAGACCCAGTACTTC
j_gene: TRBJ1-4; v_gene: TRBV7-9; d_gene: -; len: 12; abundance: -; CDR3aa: CASSPRGEKLFF; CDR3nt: TGTGCCAGCAGCCCAAGAGGAGAAAAACTGTTTTTT
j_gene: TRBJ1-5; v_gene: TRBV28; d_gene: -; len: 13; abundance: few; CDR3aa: CASSLRVGQPQHF; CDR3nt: TGTGCCAGCAGTCTTAGGGTGGGCCAGCCCCAGCATTTT
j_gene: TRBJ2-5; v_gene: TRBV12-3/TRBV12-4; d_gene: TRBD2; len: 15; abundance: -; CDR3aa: CASTPRTSAGETQYF; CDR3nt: TGTGCCAGCACCCCACGCACTAGCGCGGGTGAGACCCAGTACTTC
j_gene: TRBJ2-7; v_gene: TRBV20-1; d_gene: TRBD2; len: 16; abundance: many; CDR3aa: CSAPHKTSGGGYEQYF; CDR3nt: TGCAGTGCTCCCCACAAGACTAGCGGGGGAGGCTACGAGCAGTACTTC
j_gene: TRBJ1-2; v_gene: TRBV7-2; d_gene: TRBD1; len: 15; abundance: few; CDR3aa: CASSFASGQNYGYTF; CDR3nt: TGTGCCAGCAGCTTCGCGTCGGGACAGAACTATGGCTACACCTTC
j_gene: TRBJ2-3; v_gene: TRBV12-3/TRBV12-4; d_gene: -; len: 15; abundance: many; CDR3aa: CASSPRPPETDTQYF; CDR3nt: TGTGCCAGCAGCCCCAGGCCCCCAGAGACAGATACGCAGTATTTT
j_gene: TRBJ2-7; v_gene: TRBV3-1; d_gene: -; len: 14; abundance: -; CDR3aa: CASSQSTVTYEQYF; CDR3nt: TGTGCCAGCAGCCAAAGTACAGTGACCTACGAGCAGTACTTC
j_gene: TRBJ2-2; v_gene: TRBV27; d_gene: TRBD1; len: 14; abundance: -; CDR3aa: CASSLGTASGELFF; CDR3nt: TGTGCCAGCAGTTTAGGGACAGCGAGCGGGGAGCTGTTTTTT
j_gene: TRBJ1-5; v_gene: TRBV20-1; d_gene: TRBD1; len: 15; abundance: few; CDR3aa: CSAADYGQGNQPQHF; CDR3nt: TGCAGTGCCGCCGATTATGGACAGGGAAATCAGCCCCAGCATTTT
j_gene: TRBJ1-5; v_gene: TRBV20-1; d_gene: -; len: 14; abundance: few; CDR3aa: CSARAAPSNQPQHF; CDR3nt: TGCAGTGCTAGGGCTGCGCCTAGCAATCAGCCCCAGCATTTT
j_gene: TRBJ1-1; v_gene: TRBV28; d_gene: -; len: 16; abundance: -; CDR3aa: CASSSRGRRGYTEAFF; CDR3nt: TGTGCCAGCAGTTCCCGGGGGAGAAGGGGTTACACTGAAGCTTTCTTT
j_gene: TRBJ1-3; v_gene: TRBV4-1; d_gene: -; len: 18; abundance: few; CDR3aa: CASSRDRIGSLQKNTIYF; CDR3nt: TGCGCCAGCAGCCGAGACAGGATAGGGTCGCTGCAGAAAAACACCATATATTTT
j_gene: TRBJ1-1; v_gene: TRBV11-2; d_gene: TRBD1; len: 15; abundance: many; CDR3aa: CASSLTTGGNTEAFF; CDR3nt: TGTGCCAGCAGCTTGACTACAGGGGGCAACACTGAAGCTTTCTTT
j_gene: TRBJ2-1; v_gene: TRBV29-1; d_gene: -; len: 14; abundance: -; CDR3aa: CSSTSRGAYNEQFF; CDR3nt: TGCAGCTCTACCTCGAGGGGTGCCTACAATGAGCAGTTCTTC
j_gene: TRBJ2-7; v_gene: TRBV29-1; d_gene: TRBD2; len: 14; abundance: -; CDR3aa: CSVGTSGPAYEQYF; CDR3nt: TGCAGCGTTGGGACTAGCGGGCCCGCCTACGAGCAGTACTTC
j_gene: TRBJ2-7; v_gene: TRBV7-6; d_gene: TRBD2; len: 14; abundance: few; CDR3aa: CASTSSGNSYEQYF; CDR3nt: TGTGCCAGCACCTCTAGCGGGAACTCCTACGAGCAGTACTTC
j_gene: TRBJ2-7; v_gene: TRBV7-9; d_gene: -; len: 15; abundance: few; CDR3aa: CASSPPGRGGNEQYF; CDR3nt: TGTGCCAGCAGCCCACCGGGGAGAGGTGGGAACGAGCAGTACTTC